The T cell receptor (beta chain) under discussion was sequenced for a study of blood T cell repertoires in COVID-19. Study as a whole: Specimens from acute and convalescent COVID-19 originated in the United States, Italy and Spain.

Participants spanned ages roughly 18 to 90 years and resided in some 22 US areas. Two negative PCRs, clearance, or symptom resolution were required of recovered Cohort 3 donors. Deletions cut 1 base from V and 9 bases from J, with 4 bases between. The CDR3 consists of 11 residues. CDR1 LGHDT and CDR2 YNNKEL come from the germline V gene (reference sequence). In the source study's methods: For nucleated cells, counts were estimated from reference gene primer amplification. Clones were sequenced by immunoSEQ multiplex PCR, and TCRdb holds only the in-frame ones, with some missing. D and trimming were read from the DNA, whereas the V and J calls and clone size are those reported in that table. The table records about 210,000 clones, 85% to 90% of them present only once.

The rearrangement joins TRBV3-1 (or the pseudogene TRBV3-2) to TRBJ2-1; D remains unclear. The sequence derives from a man younger than 45 who had recovered from COVID-19. The sequencing sample was made of PBMCs or T cells enriched from blood (not recorded which). The DNA for the CDR3 is TGTGCCAGCAGCCAAGCTACTGAGCAGTTCTTC. It translates to CASSQATEQFF.